The rows below give T cell receptor beta chains drawn from one sample of a study of blood T cell repertoires in COVID-19. Sequencing used immunoSEQ multiplex PCR; TCRdb keeps in-frame clones, though not all of them. The data contain under 20,000 clones, 84% of them singletons. The sequenced material came from peripheral blood. The receptor set was obtained from a human donor in a cohort sampled during active COVID-19. Each CDR3 is given without its conserved first and last residue. Each record gives: J gene, V gene, D gene, CDR3 protein. A D gene is named only where the DNA matches it firmly.

>TRBJ1-5|TRBV4-2|.
ASSTYQGQPQH
>TRBJ1-2|TRBV15|.
ATSRVGRDYGYT
>TRBJ2-3|TRBV30|TRBD2
AWSRRLAGDSDTQY
>TRBJ1-5|TRBV6-2/TRBV6-3|.
ASSYSKVADNQPQH
>TRBJ2-7|TRBV5-1|TRBD2
ASSPGTSGHTYEQY
>TRBJ1-2|TRBV7-2|TRBD1
ASSPRRTGGNYGYT
>TRBJ2-5|TRBV19|TRBD2
ASSETSGSGETQY
>TRBJ2-7|TRBV18|.
ASSLSSTTPGWEQY
>TRBJ2-5|TRBV28|TRBD2
ASSLLAGEETQY
>TRBJ1-1|TRBV19|TRBD1
ASSIGDRATEAF
>TRBJ2-1|TRBV7-9|.
ASSLDLTGYNEQF
>TRBJ2-3|TRBV29-1|TRBD2
SVGTSGGGLDTQY
>TRBJ1-6|TRBV5-1|TRBD1
ASRTQTGRDSPLH
>TRBJ1-3|TRBV5-1|.
ASSLERQGSSGNTIY
>TRBJ2-5|TRBV5-5|TRBD1
ASSVTGTVESETQY
>TRBJ2-7|TRBV27|TRBD2
ASSFPGGEQY
>TRBJ2-5|TRBV12-5|.
ASSDGIQETQY
>TRBJ2-1|TRBV11-3|TRBD2
ASSPRRGLAGGPGDNEQF
>TRBJ2-3|TRBV2|TRBD2
ASSFAGGADTQY
>TRBJ1-5|TRBV7-9|.
ASSLSTGVSNQPQH
>TRBJ1-5|TRBV27|.
ASSLIFRGGASHQPQH
>TRBJ1-2|TRBV19|.
ASSIGGNYGYT
>TRBJ2-7|TRBV7-2|TRBD2
ASSAGVEQY
>TRBJ2-3|TRBV27|.
ASSQGHHTDTQY
>TRBJ2-3|TRBV27|.
ASSQGLGPTDTQY
>TRBJ2-7|TRBV6-5|TRBD2
ATGIAGKSYEQY
>TRBJ1-5|TRBV6-6|.
ASSYSYLNSNQPQH
>TRBJ1-2|TRBV7-2|TRBD1
ASSLAGTGVLNGYT
>TRBJ2-5|TRBV10-3|TRBD2
AISDSLAGKSGGETQY
>TRBJ2-7|TRBV5-1|TRBD1
ASSLGGTGAYEQY
>TRBJ2-7|TRBV18|TRBD1
ASSPGQGAYEQY
>TRBJ2-3|TRBV6-1|TRBD2
ASSGGLAGPSSTDTQY
>TRBJ2-1|TRBV10-3|.
AISDKGNEQF
>TRBJ1-1|TRBV9|TRBD1
ASSGHRGGVEAF
>TRBJ2-5|TRBV28|TRBD2
ASRPGLAGIRETQY
>TRBJ1-3|TRBV3-1/TRBV3-2|.
ASSQGGGGGPGNTIY
>TRBJ2-7|TRBV29-1|TRBD1
SVERRGQGTYEQY
>TRBJ2-7|TRBV6-2/TRBV6-3|.
ASSDLGTEQY
>TRBJ1-5|TRBV7-2|.
ASSLVGGGVDQPQH
>TRBJ2-1|TRBV4-1|.
ASSQEGGARGEQF
>TRBJ2-5|TRBV7-2|TRBD1
ASSFDRGETQY
>TRBJ2-3|TRBV10-3|.
AISESRTDTQY
>TRBJ2-7|TRBV9|TRBD2
ASSYGLAGVEQY
>TRBJ1-1|TRBV6-5|.
ATSRRVTEAF
>TRBJ2-3|TRBV5-6|.
ASSLAQGEVTDTQY
>TRBJ2-1|TRBV19|TRBD2
ASSIDLAGGPSNYNEQF
>TRBJ2-1|TRBV29-1|.
SGKTNNEQF
>TRBJ1-5|TRBV2|TRBD1
ASRGTGTIDQPQH
>TRBJ2-7|TRBV15|TRBD2
ATSPLLAGESEQY
>TRBJ2-7|TRBV7-9|.
ASSSPPGYVSYEQY
>TRBJ2-1|TRBV6-2/TRBV6-3|.
ASSYQGSTYNEQF
>TRBJ2-1|TRBV19|TRBD2
ASSMVEGLAYEQF
>TRBJ2-5|TRBV7-7|TRBD2
ASSLSSGTSGKETQY
>TRBJ2-3|TRBV5-1|.
ASSLNTGLDTQY
>TRBJ1-2|TRBV19|TRBD1
ASSLRDREDYGYT
>TRBJ2-7|TRBV28|TRBD2
ASIPTWGGSYEQY